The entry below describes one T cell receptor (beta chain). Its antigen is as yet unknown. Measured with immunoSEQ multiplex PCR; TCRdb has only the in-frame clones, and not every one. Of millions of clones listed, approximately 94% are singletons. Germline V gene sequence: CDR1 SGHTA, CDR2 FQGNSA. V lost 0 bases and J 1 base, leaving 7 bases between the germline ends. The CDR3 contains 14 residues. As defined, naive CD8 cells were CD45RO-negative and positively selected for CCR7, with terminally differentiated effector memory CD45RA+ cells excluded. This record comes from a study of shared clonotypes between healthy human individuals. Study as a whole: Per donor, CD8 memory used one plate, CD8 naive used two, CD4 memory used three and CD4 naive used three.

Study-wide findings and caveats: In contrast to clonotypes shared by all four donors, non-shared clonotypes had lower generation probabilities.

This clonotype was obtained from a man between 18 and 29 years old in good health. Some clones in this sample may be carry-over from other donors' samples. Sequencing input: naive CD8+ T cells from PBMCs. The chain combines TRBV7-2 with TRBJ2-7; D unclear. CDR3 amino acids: CASSLARLSYEQYF. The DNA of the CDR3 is TGTGCCAGCAGCTTAGCTAGGCTATCCTACGAGCAGTACTTC.